This T cell receptor (beta chain) stems from a study of neurological immune-mediated disorders. The time point is: longitudinal time-point 2. 2 million unsorted PBMCs were stored in RNAlater at -80 °C before RNA extraction. One entry per CDR3 protein results from TCRdb running MiXCR on the 5' RACE reads. Here the sample spans 50,000 or so distinct CDR3 sequences, over 10% being singletons. On this clonotype: The junction and the germline gene differ at one end; a read error may be behind it.

Germline values: CDR1 SGHRS, CDR2 YFSETQ. The CDR3 runs 13 residues. This chain links TRBV5-1 with TRBJ2-5; perhaps TRBD2 as D (5 bases). The sample consisted of PBMCs. This TCR came from a male donor with HTLV-1-associated myelopathy (HAM/TSP). The CDR3 nucleotides read TGCACCAGCAGCTTGTTACGGGGAGAGTCCCAGTACTTC. As protein: CTSSLLRGESQYF. Based on the CDR3 plus reference TRBV5-1 and TRBJ2-5, the full variable domain is KAGVTQTPRYLIKTRGQQVTLSCSPISGHRSVSWYQQTPGQGLQFLFEYFSETQRNKGNFPGRFSGRQFSNSRSEMNVSTLELGDSALYLCTSSLLRGESQYFGPGTRLLVL.